This T cell receptor beta chain was sequenced during a study of T cells in Graves' hyperthyroidism and ophthalmopathy. It was RNA transcripts that yielded the amplified TCR beta CDR3 regions. HTBI primers were the set used in a first-round RT-PCR of the TCR CDR3. In TCRdb, the multiplex PCR reads were re-called with MiXCR into one record per CDR3 protein. This table has approximately 490,000 distinct CDR3 sequences, about 20% appearing once. Study observations and caveats: In the blood, most expanded thyroid clonotypes above 0.001 appeared as well.

About this clonotype itself: The target antigen is unknown.

J was trimmed by 5 bases and V by 7 bases; bases with no gene match: 8. The CDR3 sequence is 14 residues long. Germline assignment: CDR1 MNHNS and CDR2 SASEGT. The clonotype was recovered from a woman aged 70-85 years with Graves' ophthalmopathy. Sequencing input: blood. The rearrangement uses TRBV6-1 and TRBJ2-1; 7 bases map to TRBD2. CDR3 bases: TGTGCCAGCAAGGCTCGGCGGGAGAACAATGAGCAGTTCTTC. Translated, it gives CASKARRENNEQFF.